This is a list of T cell receptor beta chains from one sample in a study of CD8 T cells in Susac syndrome. One entry per CDR3 protein, called by TCRdb with MiXCR from the immunoSEQ multiplex PCR reads. Among roughly 110,000 distinct CDR3 sequences listed, 94% were seen once. The sequencing sample was made of CD8+ T cells from PBMCs. The receptors were sampled from a human donor with Susac syndrome. Each CDR3 is given with its conserved first and last residue. The order of the fields is D gene, clone size, V gene, J gene, CDR3 DNA, CDR3 protein. D genes are given only for firm matches. Expanded clones get a size class; other rows say once, few or many, or leave the size out.

TRBD1,-,TRBV20-1,TRBJ2-5,TGCAGTGCTAGAGATGAGACAGGGGCCCAAGAGACCCAGTACTTC,CSARDETGAQETQYF
-,-,TRBV7-9,TRBJ2-2,TGTGCCAGCTCCACGGGTTCCCCGAGCACCGGGGAGCTGTTTTTT,CASSTGSPSTGELFF
-,-,TRBV19,TRBJ1-5,TGTGCCAGTAAAATCACGGCGGGCAATCAGCCCCAGCATTTT,CASKITAGNQPQHF
-,once,TRBV3-1,TRBJ1-6,TGTGCCAGCAGCCAAGATTGGGTAAATTCACCCCTCCACTTT,CASSQDWVNSPLHF
-,-,TRBV19,TRBJ2-1,TGTGCCAGTAGTATTTACGGGACCCACAATGAGCAGTTCTTC,CASSIYGTHNEQFF
-,-,TRBV12-3/TRBV12-4,TRBJ2-7,TGTGCCAGCAGTTTAGGGATAAGGGGGTACGAGCAGTACTTC,CASSLGIRGYEQYF
-,-,TRBV20-1,TRBJ2-2,TGCAGTGCTAGAGATTCGGGGGACAACACCGGGGAGCTGTTTTTT,CSARDSGDNTGELFF
-,-,TRBV15,TRBJ2-3,TGTGCCACCAGCAGAGTGGCGGTAGATACGCAGTATTTT,CATSRVAVDTQYF
TRBD2,-,TRBV11-2,TRBJ2-5,TGTGCCAGCAGCTTCCCCGTAAGACTAGCGGGGGGACCAGAGACCCAGTACTTC,CASSFPVRLAGGPETQYF
-,-,TRBV9,TRBJ2-3,TGTGCCAGCAGCGTAGCAGGGGTGGGGACAGATACGCAGTATTTT,CASSVAGVGTDTQYF
-,few,TRBV14,TRBJ2-7,TGTGCCAGCAGCCAAACAGGGTACGAGCAGTACTTC,CASSQTGYEQYF
-,-,TRBV7-2,TRBJ1-2,TGTGCCAGCAGCTTAATGGGTACTGGCTATGGCTACACCTTC,CASSLMGTGYGYTF
TRBD2,-,TRBV4-1,TRBJ2-1,TGCGCCAGCAGCCCTAGCGGGGGGATGGACAATGAGCAGTTCTTC,CASSPSGGMDNEQFF
-,-,TRBV6-5,TRBJ1-4,TGTGCCAGCGCTTCGGGGGGAGGGGAAAAACTGTTTTTT,CASASGGGEKLFF
-,-,TRBV5-4,TRBJ1-1,TGTGCCAGCAGTGATGGGGGCGAAGCTTTCTTT,CASSDGGEAFF
TRBD1,-,TRBV9,TRBJ2-2,TGTGCCAGCAGCGGGGACAGGGTACCGAGGGAGCTGTTTTTT,CASSGDRVPRELFF
-,once,TRBV10-3,TRBJ1-1,TGTGCCATCAGTGAGTCAGGCGTTGAAGCTTTCTTT,CAISESGVEAFF
-,-,TRBV3-1,TRBJ2-3,TGTGCCAGCAGCCACGACCAGGGGGGCCGGGCAGATACGCAGTATTTT,CASSHDQGGRADTQYF
TRBD1,-,TRBV27,TRBJ1-6,TGTGCCAGCAGGTATGAGGGGGCCGCCTATAATTCACCCCTCCACTTT,CASRYEGAAYNSPLHF
TRBD1,once,TRBV7-9,TRBJ1-2,TGTGCCAGCAGCCCCGGACAGGGGGCGGCATATGGCTACACCTTC,CASSPGQGAAYGYTF
-,once,TRBV6-6,TRBJ2-1,TGTGCCAGCTCGTGGGGAGATGAGCAGTTCTTC,CASSWGDEQFF